This T cell receptor beta chain was identified in a study of T cells in Graves' hyperthyroidism and ophthalmopathy. TCR beta CDR3 region amplification was performed from RNA transcripts. HTBI primers were employed in a first-round RT-PCR of the TCR CDR3. TCRdb re-derived calls from the multiplex PCR reads in MiXCR, one entry per CDR3 protein. The sample lists around 600,000 distinct CDR3 sequences; roughly 15% were seen once. Trimming took off 4 bases at V and 5 bases at J, with 7 bases between the two ends. The CDR3 length is 12 residues. The germline gives CDR1 SGHRS, CDR2 YFSETQ. A note on this clonotype: Its antigen is as yet unknown.

Notes on the study in general: The authors' 13 V-J model separated ophthalmopathy from stable hyperthyroidism.

The gene calls are TRBV5-1 and TRBJ1-5; D is unresolved. The material sequenced was blood. The source is a woman between 50 and 59 years old with Graves' ophthalmopathy. The CDR3 region has the DNA TGCGCCAGCAGCCGGCGGGATCAGCCCCAGCATTTT. It specifies CASSRRDQPQHF.